These 28 T cell receptor beta chains were sequenced from one sample in a study of shared clonotypes between healthy human individuals. TCRdb's table, derived via immunoSEQ multiplex PCR, lists solely in-frame clones and lacks some. The sample holds about 490,000 clones, around three quarters seen once. The sequenced sample consisted of PBMCs. The receptors derive from a middle-aged woman in good health. Some clones in this sample may be carry-over from other donors' samples.

This chain joins TRBV7-2 and TRBJ2-1; 10 nucleotides agree with TRBD2. Unmatched junction bases numbered 14, after V lost 2 bases and J lost 7 bases. Germline values: CDR1 SGHTA, CDR2 FQGNSA. CDR3 length: 18 amino acids. For the CDR3, the DNA is TGTGCCAGCAGCTTAACGGTTGGGCTAGCGGGAGTCAGTAATGAGCAGTTCTTC. Residues: CASSLTVGLAGVSNEQFF.

The chain carries TRBV7-9 and TRBJ1-1; a weak D match, TRBD1 (6 bases). The CDR3 loop spans 14 amino acids. The V and J ends lost 4 bases and 2 bases respectively, with 11 bases between them. Germline loops: CDR1 SEHNR, CDR2 FQNEAQ (reference sequence). The CDR3 coding sequence is TGTGCCAGCAGCTGGGGGGCTGTAAACACTGAAGCTTTCTTT. It translates to CASSWGAVNTEAFF.

This clone was recorded many times. The chain couples TRBV2 to TRBJ1-2, with D unresolved. V was pared by 6 bases and J by 5 bases, with 13 bases between. The V gene's germline CDR1 is SNHLY and CDR2 FYNNEI. The CDR3 spans 13 residues. This CDR3 is CASRMPEPYGYTF. The CDR3, as DNA: TGTGCCAGCAGGATGCCAGAACCTTATGGCTACACCTTC.

This clone was counted only a few times. The chain carries TRBV5-1 and TRBJ2-7; possible D gene TRBD1, 6 bases. The CDR3 has 13 amino acids. Germline-derived CDR1 and CDR2 are SGHRS and YFSETQ. V was pared by 8 bases and J by 1 base, with 13 bases between. CDR3 residues: CASATGPSYEQYF. CDR3 nucleotides: TGCGCCAGTGCGACAGGCCCATCCTACGAGCAGTACTTC.

This clone has only a few counts. The junction departs from the called germline gene at one end, perhaps through a read error. Other nucleotide sequences from this sample produce the same CDR3. CDR3 sequence: CASSPQGTVTEAFF. CDR3 nucleotide sequence: TGTGCCAGCTCTCCACAGGGTACCGTCACTGAAGCTTTCTTT. The V and J genes are TRBV18 and TRBJ1-1; TRBD1 might be the D (6 bases). The CDR3 is 14 amino acids. Looked up from germline, CDR1 is KGHSH and CDR2 is LQKENI.

This clone has at least ten counts. V and J are TRBV7-8 and TRBJ2-1; D may be TRBD1 or TRBD2 (5 bases each). V dropped 5 bases and J dropped 0 bases, with 17 bases sitting between them. The CDR3 has 17 residues. Germline V gene lookup returns CDR1 SGHVS and CDR2 FQNEAQ. The CDR3 sequence: CASSVHPGTTSYNEQFF. The CDR3 bases are TGTGCCAGCAGCGTTCACCCCGGGACGACCTCCTACAATGAGCAGTTCTTC.

The chain joins TRBV2 to TRBJ1-5, with D possibly being TRBD1 (6 bases). There are 14 residues in the CDR3. With 1 base removed from V and 9 bases from J, the gap between germline ends came to 13 bases. CDR1 and CDR2 from the germline V gene are SNHLY and FYNNEI. The CDR3 region has the DNA TGTGCCAGCAGTGAAGAGGGGGGATTGGTGCCCCAGCATTTT. Amino acid sequence: CASSEEGGLVPQHF.

The CDR3 sequence: CASGGDPNTGELFF. The CDR3 nucleotides read TGTGCCAGCGGGGGGGACCCCAACACCGGGGAGCTGTTTTTT. The chain combines TRBV7-9 with TRBJ2-2; 7 nucleotides agree with TRBD2. V was pared by 8 bases and J by 2 bases, with 5 bases of the junction left unmatched. CDR1 is SEHNR and CDR2 is FQNEAQ in the germline V gene (reference sequence). The CDR3 has 14 residues.

In regard to this clone: With only one base between it and a far larger clone, this is likely a read error. This specimen includes other DNA sequences encoding the same CDR3. The V gene is TRBV20-1, the J gene TRBJ1-1; D remains ambiguous. The CDR3 spans 11 residues. The V gene's germline CDR1 is DFQATT and CDR2 SNEGSKA (reference sequence). For the CDR3, the DNA is TGCAGTGCTAGTAAGAACACCGAAGCTTTCTTT. Its protein product is CSASKNTEAFF.

This clone was counted a few times. The J gene is TRBJ1-2, the V gene TRBV7-2; D remains ambiguous. This CDR3 spans 14 amino acids. Trimming removed 1 base from V and 4 bases from J, with 10 bases in between. Germline V gene lookup returns CDR1 SGHTA and CDR2 FQGNSA. CDR3 protein: CASSLVLQTYGYTF. CDR3 nucleotide sequence: TGTGCCAGCAGCTTAGTGCTACAGACCTATGGCTACACCTTC.

This chain joins TRBV7-9 and TRBJ2-2; the D gene is possibly TRBD1 (7 bases). The length of the CDR3 is 15 residues. V lost 5 bases and J 3 bases, leaving 13 bases between the germline ends. Germline values: CDR1 SEHNR, CDR2 FQNEAQ (reference sequence). In DNA, the CDR3 is TGTGCCAGCAGCCAAGGGGGCGGGGACACCGGGGAGCTGTTTTTT. It encodes CASSQGGGDTGELFF. The variable domain in full, with the rest retrieved from reference TRBV7-9 and TRBJ2-2, is DTGVSQNPRHKITKRGQNVTFRCDPISEHNRLYWYRQTLGQGPEFLTYFQNEAQLEKSRLLSDRFSAERPKGSFSTLEIQRTEQGDSAMYLCASSQGGGDTGELFFGEGSRLTVL.

The gene calls are TRBV5-1 and TRBJ2-7; 7 nucleotides match TRBD2. The CDR3 loop spans 14 amino acids. Trimming removed 4 bases from V and 2 bases from J; junction bases left unmatched: 6. Germline CDR1 and CDR2: SGHRS and YFSETQ. CDR3 in amino acids: CASSTGGIAYEQYF. DNA of the CDR3: TGCGCCAGCAGCACGGGAGGTATAGCCTACGAGCAGTACTTC.

This clone was observed a few times. The V and J genes are TRBV30 and TRBJ2-5; 8 bases agree with TRBD1. The DNA end favors TRBJ2-7, so the J call may be wrong. The germline gives CDR1 GTSNPN, CDR2 SVGIG (reference sequence). The CDR3 sequence is 15 residues long. The CDR3 here is CAWISLQGAFYEQYF. DNA of the CDR3: TGTGCCTGGATATCCCTGCAGGGGGCTTTTTACGAGCAGTACTTC.

This sequence joins TRBV4-3 and TRBJ1-6, with unresolved D. V gave up 6 bases and J gave up 0 bases, with 6 bases separating them. CDR1 and CDR2 from the germline V gene are LGHNA and YSLEER. The length of the CDR3 is 14 residues. This chain's CDR3 is CASSWTSYNSPLHF. In DNA form, the CDR3 reads TGCGCCAGCAGTTGGACCTCCTATAATTCACCCCTCCACTTT.

The chain combines TRBV7-2 with TRBJ2-2; D is possibly TRBD1 (5 bases). The CDR3 runs to 14 residues. CDR1 is SGHTA, CDR2 FQGNSA, per germline. V gave up 3 bases and J gave up 4 bases, with 9 bases separating them. CDR3 sequence: CASSFRQLTGELFF. In DNA form, the CDR3 reads TGTGCCAGCAGCTTTAGACAGCTCACCGGGGAGCTGTTTTTT.

The sample holds many counts of this clone. The J gene is TRBJ1-3, the V gene TRBV29-1; D uncertain. The CDR3 loop spans 13 amino acids. Germline loops: CDR1 SQVTM, CDR2 ANQGSEA. V was clipped by 5 bases and J by 3 bases, with 11 bases between them. CDR3 amino acids: CSVIGLVGNTIYF. The CDR3, as DNA: TGCAGCGTTATTGGACTCGTTGGAAACACCATATATTTT.

CDR3 in amino acids: CASSVGLADVYEQYF. The CDR3 DNA reads TGTGCCAGCAGCGTAGGGCTAGCGGACGTCTACGAGCAGTACTTC. The V and J genes are TRBV9 and TRBJ2-7, with TRBD2 identical over 7 bases. Germline V gene lookup returns CDR1 SGDLS and CDR2 YYNGEE. There are 15 residues in the CDR3. V trimming: 0 bases; J trimming: 3 bases; junction bases outside the gene matches: 6.

The V call is TRBV6-1, the J call TRBJ1-6; D is ambiguous. Germline V gives CDR1 MNHNS, CDR2 SASEGT. Trimming took off 3 bases at V and 7 bases at J, with 7 bases between the two ends. The CDR3 is 13 residues long. The CDR3 DNA follows: TGTGCCAGCAGTGAGTACAGAAATTCACCCCTCCACTTT. The encoded protein is CASSEYRNSPLHF.

This clone was seen just once. This CDR3 is also generated by other DNA sequences in the sample. The chain links TRBV6-1 to TRBJ2-7, with 10 bases matching TRBD2. The J segment lost 4 bases and the V segment lost 3 bases, leaving 6 bases of the junction unmatched. This CDR3 is 15 amino acids long. The germline V gene has CDR1 MNHNS and CDR2 SASEGT. As DNA, the CDR3 is TGTGCCAGCAGTGAGCTAGCGGGAGTTAGGTACGAGCAGTACTTC. Its protein is CASSELAGVRYEQYF.

The chain employs TRBV18 and TRBJ2-7, with D possibly matching TRBD2 (5 bases). Trimming removed 5 bases from V and 7 bases from J, with 15 bases in between. This CDR3 comprises 13 residues. Per the germline V gene, CDR1 is KGHSH and CDR2 is LQKENI. CDR3 DNA sequence: TGTGCCAGCTCATCCATCGGGGAAGGAGAGCAGTACTTC. It translates to CASSSIGEGEQYF. The variable domain in full, completed from reference TRBV18 and TRBJ2-7, reads NAGVMQNPRHLVRRRGQEARLRCSPMKGHSHVYWYRQLPEEGLKFMVYLQKENIIDESGMPKERFSAEFPKEGPSILRIQQVVRGDSAAYFCASSSIGEGEQYFGPGTRLTVT.

This clone was counted between two and nine times. This sequence joins TRBV6-6 and TRBJ1-1, with 7 bases aligning to TRBD1. Germline V gives CDR1 MNHNY, CDR2 SVGAGI (reference sequence). The trim removed 2 bases at V and 5 bases at J, leaving 5 bases unmatched. The CDR3 sequence is 14 residues long. The CDR3 DNA sequence: TGTGCCAGCAGTTACGAGGGGGCCGGAACTGAAGCTTTCTTT. Protein sequence: CASSYEGAGTEAFF.

The chain couples TRBV30 to TRBJ2-3; D perhaps matches TRBD2 (5 bases). V lost 7 bases, J lost 10 bases, and 12 bases lay in between. The CDR3 consists of 10 residues. Germline V gene data show CDR1 as GTSNPN and CDR2 as SVGIG (reference sequence). CDR3 DNA: TGTGCCTTCACTCTCGGGGCGCAGTATTTT. Translated, it gives CAFTLGAQYF.

The chain recombines TRBV6-5 with TRBJ1-5; the D gene is possibly TRBD1 (5 bases). Germline CDR1 and CDR2: MNHEY and SVGAGI. This CDR3 spans 14 amino acids. V lost 6 bases, J lost 4 bases, and 13 bases lay in between. The CDR3 spells CASRPGGLNQPQHF. CDR3 bases: TGTGCCAGCAGGCCTGGGGGACTGAATCAGCCCCAGCATTTT.

V usage is TRBV9 and J usage is TRBJ2-2; 10 bases fit TRBD1. Germline CDR1 reads SGDLS; CDR2 reads YYNGEE. Losses at the gene ends were 1 base for V and 6 bases for J; bases not matched to a gene: 6. This CDR3 region has 16 residues. The CDR3 loop is CASSVSGQGDPGELFF. CDR3 bases: TGTGCCAGCAGCGTATCAGGACAGGGGGATCCCGGGGAGCTGTTTTTT.

The CDR3 nucleotides read TGCGCCAGCAGCAGGACCCCAGGGCCCTACGAGCAGTACTTC. It translates to CASSRTPGPYEQYF. The gene calls are TRBV5-1 and TRBJ2-7; D might be TRBD1 (5 bases). The CDR3 has 14 amino acids. Trimming left V 4 bases short and J 2 bases short, with 13 bases between. Germline V gene lookup returns CDR1 SGHRS and CDR2 YFSETQ.

This clone has just one count. This chain uses TRBV11-2 with TRBJ2-3, with 11 bases aligning to TRBD1. With V trimmed by 5 bases and J by 4 bases, 5 bases remained unmatched. The CDR3 extends over 15 amino acids. Germline V gene data show CDR1 as SGHAT and CDR2 as FQNNGV. The DNA for the CDR3 is TGTGCCAGCAGCACGCGGACAGGGGGCCCAGATACGCAGTATTTT. It specifies CASSTRTGGPDTQYF.

This chain links TRBV9 with TRBJ1-2; D possibly corresponds to TRBD1 (5 bases). This CDR3 is built from 11 residues. CDR1 is SGDLS and CDR2 is YYNGEE in the germline V gene. The ends were cut back, 7 bases at V and 3 bases at J, with 7 bases in the middle. The DNA of the CDR3 is TGTGCCAGCCGGGGGTACTATGGCTACACCTTC. This sequence encodes CASRGYYGYTF.

This clone came up once. This chain links TRBV5-1 with TRBJ1-4; D gene unclear. The CDR3 length is 14 residues. The ends were cut back, 0 bases at V and 3 bases at J, with 6 bases in the middle. The germline CDR1 and CDR2 sequences are SGHRS and YFSETQ. The CDR3 loop reads CASSLGSPNEKLFF. CDR3 DNA sequence: TGCGCCAGCAGCTTGGGGAGTCCTAATGAAAAACTGTTTTTT.